This T cell receptor beta chain was retrieved from a study of blood T cells in healthy people across ages. Study-wide findings and caveats: The unsorted PBMCs prevented any conclusive comparison of naive versus antigen-experienced cells.

A note on this clonotype: Its matching antigen is unknown.

Germline CDR1 reads KGHSH; CDR2 reads LQKENI. V lost 0 bases and J lost 6, with 26 bases in between. This CDR3 region has 19 residues. Primed by a sample-barcoded 5' primer and a J-beta primer mix, a second PCR proceeded for roughly 6 to 12 cycles. Using its own MiXCR run on the 5' RACE reads, TCRdb lists one record per CDR3 protein. The table shows fewer than 950,000 distinct CDR3 sequences, with about 34% occurring only once. This chain uses TRBV18 with TRBJ1-2, with D hard to call. Sample: blood. The source of this sequence is a young man in good health. The CDR3 here is CASSPPITQVPFRVDGYTF. The CDR3 DNA reads as TGTGCCAGCTCACCACCGATTACCCAGGTCCCCTTTAGGGTTGATGGCTACACCTTC.